The source of this T cell receptor beta chain is a study of blood T cell repertoires in COVID-19. About the research overall: Some COVID-19 samples were acute and others convalescent; all came from the United States, Italy and Spain.

V was pared by 1 base and J by 4 bases, with 3 bases of the junction left unmatched. Germline-derived CDR1 and CDR2 are MNHEY and SVGAGI. This CDR3 spans 16 amino acids. This clone was seen only once. The study drew participants aged 18 to 89 years from approximately 23 US areas. Within 2 weeks of study entry, exposed participants had contacted a PCR-confirmed or clinician-diagnosed COVID-19 case. TCRdb's copy holds only in-frame clones and misses some; the assay was immunoSEQ multiplex PCR. This sample has 200,000 to 250,000 clones; about 90% occur once, and the top ten carry 3% to 4%. The gene calls are TRBV6-5 and TRBJ2-1; the match to TRBD2 covers 11 bases. Sequenced: PBMCs or T cells enriched from blood (not recorded which). This clonotype originated in a woman younger than 45 who had been exposed to COVID-19. The CDR3: CASSYFGTSGYNEQFF. In nucleotides, the CDR3 is TGTGCCAGCAGTTACTTCGGGACTAGCGGATACAATGAGCAGTTCTTC.